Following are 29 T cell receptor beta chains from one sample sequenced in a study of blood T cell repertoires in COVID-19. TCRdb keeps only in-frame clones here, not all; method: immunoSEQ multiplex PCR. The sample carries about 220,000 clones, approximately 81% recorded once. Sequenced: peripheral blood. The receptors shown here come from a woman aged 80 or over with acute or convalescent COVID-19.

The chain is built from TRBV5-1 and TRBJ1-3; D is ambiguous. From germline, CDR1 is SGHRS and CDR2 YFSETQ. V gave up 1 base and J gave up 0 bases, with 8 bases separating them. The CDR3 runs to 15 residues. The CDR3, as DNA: TGCGCCAGCAGCTTGCAGGTTTCCTCTGGAAACACCATATATTTT. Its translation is CASSLQVSSGNTIYF.

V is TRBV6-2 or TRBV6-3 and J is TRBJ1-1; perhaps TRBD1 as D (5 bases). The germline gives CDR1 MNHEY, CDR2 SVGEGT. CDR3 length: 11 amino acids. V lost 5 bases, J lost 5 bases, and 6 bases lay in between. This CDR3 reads CASSRGTEAFF. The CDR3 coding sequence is TGTGCCAGCAGTAGGGGTACTGAAGCTTTCTTT.

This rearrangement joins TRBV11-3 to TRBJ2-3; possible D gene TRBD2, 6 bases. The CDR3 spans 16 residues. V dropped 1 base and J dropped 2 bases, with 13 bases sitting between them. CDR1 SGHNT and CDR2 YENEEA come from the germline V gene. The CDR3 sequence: CASSLGGTYYTDTQYF. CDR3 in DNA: TGTGCCAGCAGCTTAGGCGGGACCTATTACACAGATACGCAGTATTTT.

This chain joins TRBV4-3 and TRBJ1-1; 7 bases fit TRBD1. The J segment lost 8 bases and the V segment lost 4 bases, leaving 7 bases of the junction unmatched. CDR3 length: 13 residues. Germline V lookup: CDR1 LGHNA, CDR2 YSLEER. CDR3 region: CASSRIDRAEAFF. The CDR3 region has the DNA TGCGCCAGCAGCCGAATCGACAGGGCCGAAGCTTTCTTT.

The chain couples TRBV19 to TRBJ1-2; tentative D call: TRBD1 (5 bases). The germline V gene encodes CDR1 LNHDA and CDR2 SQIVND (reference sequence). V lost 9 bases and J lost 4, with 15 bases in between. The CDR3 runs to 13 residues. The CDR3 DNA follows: TGTGCCAGCACTCCAGGGTGGTCCTATGGCTACACCTTC. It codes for CASTPGWSYGYTF.

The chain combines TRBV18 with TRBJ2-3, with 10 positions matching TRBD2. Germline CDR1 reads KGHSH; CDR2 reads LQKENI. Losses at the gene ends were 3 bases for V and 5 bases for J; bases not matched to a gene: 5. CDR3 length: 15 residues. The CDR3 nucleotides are TGTGCCAGCTCACCGAGCGGGGGGGCCGGAGATACGCAGTATTTT. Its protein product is CASSPSGGAGDTQYF.

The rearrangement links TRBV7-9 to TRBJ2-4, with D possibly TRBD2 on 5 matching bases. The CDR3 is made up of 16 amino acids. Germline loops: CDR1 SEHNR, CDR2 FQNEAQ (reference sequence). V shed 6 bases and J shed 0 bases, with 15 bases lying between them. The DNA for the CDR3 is TGTGCCAGCAGTCTAGAGGGCCTCCTAGCCAAAAACATTCAGTACTTC. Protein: CASSLEGLLAKNIQYF.

CDR3 DNA sequence: TGTGCCAGCAGCTTAGATAAGCTAGCGGGGGTTTACGAGCAGTACTTC. It codes for CASSLDKLAGVYEQYF. The chain is built from TRBV11-2 and TRBJ2-7, with 10 bases fitting TRBD2. The CDR3 length is 16 residues. Germline CDR1 is SGHAT and CDR2 is FQNNGV. Trimming at V came to 0 bases and at J to 4 bases, leaving 6 bases not matched to a gene. Full variable domain (remainder filled in from reference TRBV11-2 and TRBJ2-7): EAGVAQSPRYKIIEKRQSVAFWCNPISGHATLYWYQQILGQGPKLLIQFQNNGVVDDSQLPKDRFSAERLKGVDSTLKIQPAKLEDSAVYLCASSLDKLAGVYEQYFGPGTRLTVT.

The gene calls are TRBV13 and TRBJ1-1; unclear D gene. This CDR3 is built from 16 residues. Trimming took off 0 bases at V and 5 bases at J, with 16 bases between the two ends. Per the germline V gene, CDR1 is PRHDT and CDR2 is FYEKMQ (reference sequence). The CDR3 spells CASSLGLNGIATEAFF. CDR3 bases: TGTGCCAGCAGCTTAGGCCTCAACGGAATAGCTACTGAAGCTTTCTTT.

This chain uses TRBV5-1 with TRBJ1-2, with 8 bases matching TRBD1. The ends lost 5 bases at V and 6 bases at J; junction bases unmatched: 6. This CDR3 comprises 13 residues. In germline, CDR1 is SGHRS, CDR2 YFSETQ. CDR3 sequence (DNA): TGCGCCAGCAGAGATTCGACAGGGGATGGCTACACCTTC. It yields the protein CASRDSTGDGYTF.

The CDR3 reads CASSTPTGQDQPQHF. The CDR3 nucleotides are TGTGCCAGCAGTACTCCTACAGGGCAGGATCAGCCCCAGCATTTT. The chain employs TRBV28 and TRBJ1-5; D possibly corresponds to TRBD1 (6 bases). From germline, CDR1 is MDHEN and CDR2 SYDVKM. V lost 5 bases and J lost 5, with 16 bases in between. This CDR3 has 15 residues.

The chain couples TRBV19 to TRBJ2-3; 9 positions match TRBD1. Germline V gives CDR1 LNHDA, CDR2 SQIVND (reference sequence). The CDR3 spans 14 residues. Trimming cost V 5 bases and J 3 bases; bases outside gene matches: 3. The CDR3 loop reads CASSPGQGTDTQYF. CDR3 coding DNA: TGTGCCAGTAGTCCAGGACAGGGGACAGATACGCAGTATTTT.

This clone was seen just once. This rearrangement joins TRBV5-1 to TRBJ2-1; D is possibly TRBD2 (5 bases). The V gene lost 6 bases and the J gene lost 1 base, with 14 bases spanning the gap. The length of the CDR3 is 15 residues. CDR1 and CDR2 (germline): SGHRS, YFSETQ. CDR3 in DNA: TGCGCCAGCACAATGGAGGCCGGGTCCTACAATGAGCAGTTCTTC. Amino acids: CASTMEAGSYNEQFF.

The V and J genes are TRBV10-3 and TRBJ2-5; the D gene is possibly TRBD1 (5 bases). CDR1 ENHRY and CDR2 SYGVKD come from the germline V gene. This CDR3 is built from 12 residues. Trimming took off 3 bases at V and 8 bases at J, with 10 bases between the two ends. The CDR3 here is CAISEGDPTQYF. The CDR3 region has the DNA TGTGCCATCAGTGAAGGGGATCCAACCCAGTACTTC.

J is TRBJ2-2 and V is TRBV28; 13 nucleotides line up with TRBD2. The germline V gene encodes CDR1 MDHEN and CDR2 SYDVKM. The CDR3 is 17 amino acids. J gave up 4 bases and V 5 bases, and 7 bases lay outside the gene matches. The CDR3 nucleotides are TGTGCCAGCAGTCCCCCGGGACTAGCGGGATCCACCGGGGAGCTGTTTTTT. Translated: CASSPPGLAGSTGELFF.

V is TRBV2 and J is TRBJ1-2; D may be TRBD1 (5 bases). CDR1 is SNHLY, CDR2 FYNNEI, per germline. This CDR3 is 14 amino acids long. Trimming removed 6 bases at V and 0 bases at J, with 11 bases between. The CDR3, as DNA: TGTGCCAGCAGAGAGACAGAGTCTAACTATGGCTACACCTTC. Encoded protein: CASRETESNYGYTF.

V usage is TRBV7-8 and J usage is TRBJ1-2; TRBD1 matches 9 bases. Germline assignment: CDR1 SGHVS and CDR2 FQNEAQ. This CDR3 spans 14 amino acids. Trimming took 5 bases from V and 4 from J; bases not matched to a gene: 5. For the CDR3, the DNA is TGTGCCAGCAGCCTATCACAGGGGGCCTATGGCTACACCTTC. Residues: CASSLSQGAYGYTF.

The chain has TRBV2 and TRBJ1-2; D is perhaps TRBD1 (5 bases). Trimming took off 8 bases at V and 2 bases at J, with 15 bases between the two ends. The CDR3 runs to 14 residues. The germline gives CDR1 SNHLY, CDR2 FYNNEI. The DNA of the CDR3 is TGTGCCAGCTTTGGTGACAGTTTAAACTATGGCTACACCTTC. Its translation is CASFGDSLNYGYTF.

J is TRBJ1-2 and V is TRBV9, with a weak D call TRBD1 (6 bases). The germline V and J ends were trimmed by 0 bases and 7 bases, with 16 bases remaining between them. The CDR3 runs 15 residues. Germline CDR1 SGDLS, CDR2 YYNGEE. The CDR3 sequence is CASSVGPDSMGGYTF. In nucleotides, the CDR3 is TGTGCCAGCAGCGTAGGCCCGGACAGTATGGGTGGCTACACCTTC. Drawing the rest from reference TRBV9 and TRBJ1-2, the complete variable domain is DSGVTQTPKHLITATGQRVTLRCSPRSGDLSVYWYQQSLDQGLQFLIQYYNGEERAKGNILERFSAQQFPDLHSELNLSSLELGDSALYFCASSVGPDSMGGYTFGSGTRLTVV.

DNA of the CDR3: TGTGCCAGCAGCGGTGGTCTACCTGGGGCCAACGTCCTGACTTTC. Residues: CASSGGLPGANVLTF. V gene TRBV9 combines with J gene TRBJ2-6; no firm D call. There are 15 residues in the CDR3. The germline V and J ends were trimmed by 3 bases and 2 bases, with 9 bases remaining between them. Germline lookup yields CDR1 SGDLS and CDR2 YYNGEE. Full variable domain (outside the CDR3, taken from reference TRBV9 and TRBJ2-6): DSGVTQTPKHLITATGQRVTLRCSPRSGDLSVYWYQQSLDQGLQFLIQYYNGEERAKGNILERFSAQQFPDLHSELNLSSLELGDSALYFCASSGGLPGANVLTFGAGSRLTVL.

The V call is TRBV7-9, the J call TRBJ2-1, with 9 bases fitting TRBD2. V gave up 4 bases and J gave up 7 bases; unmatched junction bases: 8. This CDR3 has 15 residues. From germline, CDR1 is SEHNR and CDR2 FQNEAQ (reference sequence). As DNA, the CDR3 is TGTGCCAGCAGCTCTCTAAGCGGGGGGACGAATGAGCAGTTCTTC. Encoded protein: CASSSLSGGTNEQFF.

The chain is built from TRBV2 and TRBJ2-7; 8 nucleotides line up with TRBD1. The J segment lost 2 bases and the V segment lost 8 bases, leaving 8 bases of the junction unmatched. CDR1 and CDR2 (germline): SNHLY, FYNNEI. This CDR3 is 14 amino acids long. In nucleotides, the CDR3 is TGTGCCAGCGCGTTGGACAGGGTAGCCTACGAGCAGTACTTC. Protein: CASALDRVAYEQYF.

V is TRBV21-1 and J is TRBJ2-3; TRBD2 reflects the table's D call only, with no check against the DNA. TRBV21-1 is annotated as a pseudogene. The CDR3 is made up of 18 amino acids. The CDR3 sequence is CASILLAGGPAGTDTQYF. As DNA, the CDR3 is TGTGCCAGCATTCTACTAGCGGGGGGGCCGGCGGGCACAGATACGCAGTATTTT.

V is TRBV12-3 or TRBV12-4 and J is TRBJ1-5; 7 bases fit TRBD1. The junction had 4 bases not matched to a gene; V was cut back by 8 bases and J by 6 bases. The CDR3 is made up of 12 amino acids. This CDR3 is CASPRGVQPQHF. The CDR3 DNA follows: TGTGCCAGCCCCAGGGGGGTTCAGCCCCAGCATTTT.

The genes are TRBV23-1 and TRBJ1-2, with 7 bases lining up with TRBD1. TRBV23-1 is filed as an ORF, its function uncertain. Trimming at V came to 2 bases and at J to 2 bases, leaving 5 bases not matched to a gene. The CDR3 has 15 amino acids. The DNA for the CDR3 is TGCGCCAGCAGTCAACACAGGGGCGTAAACTATGGCTACACCTTC. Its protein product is CASSQHRGVNYGYTF.

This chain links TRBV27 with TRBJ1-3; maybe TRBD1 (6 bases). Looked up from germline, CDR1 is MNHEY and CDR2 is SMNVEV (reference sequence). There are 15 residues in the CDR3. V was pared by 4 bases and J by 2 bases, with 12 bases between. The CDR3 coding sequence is TGTGCCAGCAGTTACTTAGGGGGAACTGGAAACACCATATATTTT. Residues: CASSYLGGTGNTIYF.

Written as DNA, the CDR3 is TGTGCCAGACCAATGAGGCATGGGACTGAAGCTTTCTTT. Its protein product is CARPMRHGTEAFF. The chain joins TRBV27 to TRBJ1-1; D is ambiguous. V gave up 9 bases and J gave up 5 bases, with 16 bases separating them. The germline V gene has CDR1 MNHEY and CDR2 SMNVEV (reference sequence). This CDR3 is 13 amino acids long.

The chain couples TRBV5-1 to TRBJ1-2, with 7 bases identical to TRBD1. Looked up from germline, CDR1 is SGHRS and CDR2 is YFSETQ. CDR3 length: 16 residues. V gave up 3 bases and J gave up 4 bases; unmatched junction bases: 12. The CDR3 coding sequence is TGCGCCAGCAGCTCAGATACAGGGGCGGCTGTCTATGGCTACACCTTC. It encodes CASSSDTGAAVYGYTF.

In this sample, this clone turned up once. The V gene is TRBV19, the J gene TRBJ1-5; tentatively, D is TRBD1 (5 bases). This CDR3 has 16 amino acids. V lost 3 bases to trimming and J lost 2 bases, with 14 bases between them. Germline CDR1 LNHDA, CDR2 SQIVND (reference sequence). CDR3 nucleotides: TGTGCCAGTAGTATGGGAGGGGTGGGAGGCAATCAGCCCCAGCATTTT. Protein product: CASSMGGVGGNQPQHF.